This section outlines one T cell receptor beta chain sequence together with its context. The CDR3 extends over 18 amino acids. CDR1 and CDR2 from the germline V gene are SGHRS and YFSETQ. J was trimmed by 0 bases and V by 4 bases; bases with no gene match: 8. The record originates from a study of blood T cell repertoires in COVID-19. Libraries were prepared by immunoSEQ multiplex PCR; TCRdb keeps only in-frame clonotypes and omits some of them. Among just over 350,000 clones listed, around 88% were seen once. The sequence derives from a woman aged 55-69 years with COVID-19, enrolled during active disease. Source material: peripheral blood. The gene calls are TRBV5-1 and TRBJ2-3, with TRBD2 identical over 13 bases. CDR3 sequence (DNA): TGCGCCAGCAGCCCAGGTGGGACTAGCGGGATTAGCACAGATACGCAGTATTTT. This translates into CASSPGGTSGISTDTQYF. Full variable domain (rest looked up from reference TRBV5-1 and TRBJ2-3): KAGVTQTPRYLIKTRGQQVTLSCSPISGHRSVSWYQQTPGQGLQFLFEYFSETQRNKGNFPGRFSGRQFSNSRSEMNVSTLELGDSALYLCASSPGGTSGISTDTQYFGPGTRLTVL.